This T cell receptor (beta chain) appears in the sequencing data of a study of blood T cell repertoires in COVID-19. Study at large: There were acute and convalescent COVID-19 samples, and they came from the United States, Italy and Spain. In each case, the material was cDNA or gDNA derived from T cells, B-cell-depleted T cells, or PBMCs.

In the original processing: Nucleated cell number was recorded as an estimate derived from reference gene primer amplification. Some clones are missing from TCRdb's copy, which holds only in-frame ones; the method was immunoSEQ multiplex PCR. That table gives V, J and clone size, and the DNA gave D and trimming. The profile shows 250,000 to 300,000 clones, approximately 90% of them singletons. CDR3 size: 14 residues. Germline V gene lookup returns CDR1 SQVTM and CDR2 ANQGSEA. V dropped 5 bases and J dropped 7 bases, with 18 bases sitting between them. V usage is TRBV29-1 and J usage is TRBJ2-1; tentative D call: TRBD1 (6 bases). Material for sequencing was peripheral blood. This clonotype originated in a woman aged 60-75 years with acute or convalescent COVID-19. Written as DNA, the CDR3 is TGCAGCGTTCGCAAATCCCGGACAGTTAATGAGCAGTTCTTC. Translation: CSVRKSRTVNEQFF.